The next 8 T cell receptor beta chains were all read from a single sample in a study of human T cells and chemical hapten exposure. As for time point: patch test 2, 6 weeks after DPC sensitization. The treatment here: therapeutic diphenylcyclopropenone sensitization with weekly scalp DPC. TCRdb fed the RACE reads into MiXCR, producing one record per CDR3 protein. The data show over 60,000 distinct CDR3 sequences, about 9.3% seen once. The sample was whole blood, taken in connection with sensitization to the hapten diphenylcyclopropenone (DPC). All receptors derive from a woman in her forties or fifties with alopecia areata. Some clones in this sample may be carry-over from other donors' samples.

In its sample, this clonotype was seen many times. The chain employs TRBV10-2 and TRBJ2-1, with 9 bases that match TRBD2. The V gene's germline CDR1 is WSHSY and CDR2 SAAADI. J gave up 7 bases and V 6 bases, and 4 bases lay outside the gene matches. The CDR3 is 13 residues long. CDR3 sequence (DNA): TGCGCCAGCAGAGCCGGACTAGCGAATGAGCAGTTCTTC. The encoded protein is CASRAGLANEQFF.

This clonotype occurred a few times. The rearrangement joins TRBV18 to TRBJ2-6; TRBD1 matches 12 bases. The V gene end was trimmed by 4 bases and the J gene end by 2 bases; junction bases not matched to a gene: 3. Per the germline V gene, CDR1 is KGHSH and CDR2 is LQKENI. The CDR3 spans 17 residues. CDR3 amino acids: CASSHRDRGPGANVLTF. CDR3 nucleotide sequence: TGTGCCAGCTCACACCGGGACAGGGGGCCTGGGGCCAACGTCCTGACTTTC.

This clonotype appeared a few times. The chain recombines TRBV3-1 with TRBJ1-1; D uncertain. In germline, CDR1 is LGHDT, CDR2 YNNKEL (reference sequence). Trimming shortened V by 5 bases and J by 2 bases, and 9 bases separated the two germline ends. The CDR3 length is 13 residues. The CDR3 is CASSTLVNTEAFF. CDR3 nucleotides: TGTGCCAGCAGCACCCTTGTAAACACTGAAGCTTTCTTT.

The CDR3 spells CASSYQSEQFF. The CDR3 DNA reads TGTGCCAGCAGTTACCAGTCTGAGCAGTTCTTC. The chain joins TRBV6-5 to TRBJ2-1; D ambiguous. The CDR3 length is 11 residues. The V gene's germline CDR1 is MNHEY and CDR2 SVGAGI. With 2 bases removed from V and 9 bases from J, the gap between germline ends came to 5 bases.

This clonotype has ten or more counts. This chain connects TRBV4-1 to TRBJ2-7; 12 bases line up with TRBD1. The ends lost 1 base at V and 0 bases at J; junction bases unmatched: 7. This CDR3 contains 18 residues. From germline, CDR1 is MGHRA and CDR2 YSYEKL. The CDR3 here is CASSQGDRGPKSSYEQYF. Here the CDR3 DNA reads TGCGCCAGCAGCCAAGGGGACAGGGGGCCTAAGAGCTCCTACGAGCAGTACTTC.

The chain is built from TRBV11-2 and TRBJ2-1; the match to TRBD2 covers 11 bases. Germline trimming cut 3 bases from V and 7 bases from J; bases unmatched to any gene: 14. CDR3 length: 18 residues. Germline V gene lookup returns CDR1 SGHAT and CDR2 FQNNGV. CDR3: CASSFNAPLAGGRNEQFF. In DNA, the CDR3 is TGTGCCAGCAGCTTCAACGCACCGCTAGCGGGAGGAAGGAATGAGCAGTTCTTC.

This clonotype was seen repeatedly, ten times or more. The chain uses TRBV12-3 or TRBV12-4 and TRBJ2-1; 8 bases agree with TRBD1. Trimming took 8 bases from V and 0 from J; bases not matched to a gene: 18. The CDR3 consists of 19 residues. DNA of the CDR3: TGTGCCAGCTTGGCCTTTGCCAGGGGGCTGGGGAGCTCCTACAATGAGCAGTTCTTC. This codes for CASLAFARGLGSSYNEQFF.

At least ten counts were recorded for this clonotype. The V call is TRBV5-1, the J call TRBJ2-7; 8 positions agree with TRBD1. Germline-derived CDR1 and CDR2 are SGHRS and YFSETQ. The J segment lost 3 bases and the V segment lost 4 bases, leaving 9 bases of the junction unmatched. The CDR3 loop spans 15 amino acids. CDR3 sequence: CASSPMTGEDYEQYF. The CDR3 bases are TGCGCCAGCAGCCCGATGACAGGGGAAGACTACGAGCAGTACTTC.